Each of the 5 T cell receptor beta chains below was sequenced from the same sample in a study of CD8 T cells in Susac syndrome. Random hexamers were used to reverse transcribe an amount of about 0.45 to 1 ug RNA. MiXCR, run by TCRdb on the immunoSEQ multiplex PCR reads, gives a single entry per CDR3 protein. Here the sample spans around 280,000 distinct CDR3 sequences, 92% being singletons. Sequenced material: CD4+ T cells from PBMCs. The receptor source for this set is a human donor with multiple sclerosis.

J is TRBJ1-2 and V is TRBV19, with D possibly TRBD1 on 5 matching bases. Trimming stripped 4 bases from V and 1 base from J, with 13 bases between. This CDR3 is built from 15 residues. CDR1 is LNHDA, CDR2 SQIVND, per germline (reference sequence). The chain's CDR3 is CASSTPGRSNYGYTF. Written as DNA, the CDR3 is TGTGCCAGTAGTACCCCGGGACGGAGTAACTATGGCTACACCTTC.

CDR3 residues: CASSLSHPMTSGRIAKNIQYF. The CDR3 DNA reads TGTGCCAGCAGTTTATCCCATCCTATGACTAGCGGGAGGATAGCCAAAAACATTCAGTACTTC. The rearrangement joins TRBV12-3 or TRBV12-4 to TRBJ2-4; 13 nucleotides agree with TRBD2. The CDR3 loop spans 21 amino acids. V dropped 2 bases and J dropped 0; count of bases not matched to a gene: 13.

This clonotype was seen a few times. The chain couples TRBV7-2 to TRBJ2-5; 10 bases map to TRBD1. Germline V gene data show CDR1 as SGHTA and CDR2 as FQGNSA. This CDR3 has 15 residues. After removal of 2 bases from V and 3 bases from J, the junction contained 3 bases not matched to a gene. This CDR3 reads CASSLSGTGEETQYF. Written as DNA, the CDR3 is TGTGCCAGCAGCTTATCCGGGACAGGGGAAGAGACCCAGTACTTC.

The chain joins TRBV10-3 to TRBJ1-6; possibly TRBD1 for D (5 bases). CDR1 is ENHRY and CDR2 is SYGVKD in the germline V gene. This CDR3 comprises 16 residues. Trimming pared 8 bases from V and 0 bases from J, leaving 14 bases between. The CDR3 nucleotides are TGTGCCATCGCTCCCGGGGGGAGCTCCTATAATTCACCCCTCCACTTT. It is translated as CAIAPGGSSYNSPLHF.

This rearrangement joins TRBV10-3 to TRBJ2-3; 10 bases are shared with TRBD2. Germline V lookup: CDR1 ENHRY, CDR2 SYGVKD. There are 16 residues in the CDR3. V lost 3 bases and J lost 2; bases outside the gene matches: 5. Here the CDR3 reads CAISDSLAGYTDTQYF. CDR3 bases: TGTGCCATCAGTGACTCACTAGCGGGGTACACAGATACGCAGTATTTT.